This paragraph reports one T cell receptor beta chain. No antigen is known for it. The table came from immunoSEQ multiplex PCR; TCRdb's copy has only in-frame clones and leaves some out. The sample shows 110,000 or so clones, around 82% of them seen only once. The record originates from a study of cytomegalovirus exposure and HLA in healthy donors. As for the study in general: The roughly 130 validation repertoires were reported in a later analysis to have been generated on the same platform as the approximately 600 first-cohort repertoires.

General observations from the study: Many donors carried some public TCRs, although rarity characterized most TCR sequences. Both high specificity and high sensitivity reportedly marked the classifier's diagnosis of cytomegalovirus status. The listing of 150 to 200 TCR beta chains classed them as cytomegalovirus-associated.

The V segment lost 6 bases and the J segment 4 bases; nucleotides outside the gene matches: 7. The CDR3 contains 15 residues. CDR1 and CDR2 (germline): SGHRS, YFSETQ. The specimen sequenced was PBMCs. The V gene is TRBV5-1, the J gene TRBJ1-1; 12 bases fit TRBD1. The clonotype originates from a woman between 18 and 30 years old in good health and CMV-seronegative. The CDR3 spells CASTETGQGATEAFF. CDR3 bases: TGCGCCAGCACTGAAACGGGACAGGGGGCCACTGAAGCTTTCTTT.